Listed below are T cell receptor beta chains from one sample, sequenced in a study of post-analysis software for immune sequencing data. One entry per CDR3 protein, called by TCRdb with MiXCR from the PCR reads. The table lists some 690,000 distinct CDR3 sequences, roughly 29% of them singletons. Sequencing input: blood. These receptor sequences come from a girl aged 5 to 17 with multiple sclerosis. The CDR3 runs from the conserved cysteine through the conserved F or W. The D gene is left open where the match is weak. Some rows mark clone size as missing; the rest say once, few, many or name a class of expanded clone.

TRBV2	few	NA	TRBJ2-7	CASSADGALTYEQYF	TGTGCCAGCAGCGCTGACGGAGCACTAACCTACGAGCAGTACTTC
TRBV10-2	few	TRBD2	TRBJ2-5	CASSLTSGRAGGETQYF	TGCGCCAGCAGTCTAACTAGCGGGAGGGCCGGAGGAGAGACCCAGTACTTC
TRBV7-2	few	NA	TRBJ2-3	CASSLEGIGADTQYF	TGTGCCAGCAGCTTAGAGGGAATAGGGGCAGATACGCAGTATTTT
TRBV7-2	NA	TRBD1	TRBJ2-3	CASSATGQVLDTQYF	TGTGCCAGCAGCGCTACCGGACAGGTTTTAGATACGCAGTATTTT
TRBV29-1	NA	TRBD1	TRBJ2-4	CSASIGTDRGHIQYF	TGCAGCGCCAGCATTGGAACGGACAGGGGCCACATTCAGTACTTC
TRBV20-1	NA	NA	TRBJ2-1	CSARGVAGHHNNEQFF	TGCAGTGCTAGAGGGGTTGCGGGACACCACAACAATGAGCAGTTCTTC
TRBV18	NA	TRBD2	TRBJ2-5	CASSPSGQETQYF	TGTGCCAGCTCGCCTAGCGGGCAAGAGACCCAGTACTTC
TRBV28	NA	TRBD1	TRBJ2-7	CASSLDRASYYEQYF	TGTGCCAGCAGTTTGGACAGGGCTTCATACTACGAGCAGTACTTC
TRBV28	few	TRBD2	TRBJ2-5	CASIGLAGVYQYF	TGTGCCAGCATCGGACTAGCGGGAGTCTACCAGTACTTC
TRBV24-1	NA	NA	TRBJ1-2	CATSDDRTYGGYTF	TGTGCCACCAGTGATGACCGTACTTATGGAGGCTACACCTTC
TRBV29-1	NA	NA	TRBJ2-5	CSATPTGDEQYF	TGCAGCGCCACTCCAACCGGTGATGAGCAGTACTTC
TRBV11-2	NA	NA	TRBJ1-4	CASSWRGRDNEKLFF	TGTGCCAGCAGCTGGCGGGGTAGGGATAATGAAAAACTGTTTTTT
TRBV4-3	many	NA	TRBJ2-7	CASSQDRRLVEQYF	TGCGCCAGCAGCCAGGATCGCCGGCTCGTCGAGCAGTACTTC
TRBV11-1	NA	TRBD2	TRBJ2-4	CASSASGGLVIQYF	TGTGCCAGCAGCGCTAGCGGGGGGCTCGTCATTCAGTACTTC
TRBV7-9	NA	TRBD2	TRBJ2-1	CASSLVGGGWFF	TGTGCCAGCAGCTTAGTCGGCGGGGGATGGTTCTTC
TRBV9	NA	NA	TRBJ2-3	CASSVDGRGADTQYF	TGTGCCAGCAGCGTAGATGGTAGGGGTGCGGATACGCAGTATTTT
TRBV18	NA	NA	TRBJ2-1	CASSYAGSSGNEQFF	TGTGCCAGCTCATACGCCGGGTCCTCGGGGAATGAGCAGTTCTTC
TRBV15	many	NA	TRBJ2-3	CATSRARASRYF	TGTGCCACCAGCAGAGCTAGGGCCTCGAGGTATTTT
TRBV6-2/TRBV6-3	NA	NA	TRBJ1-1	CAVQGLNTEAFF	TGTGCCGTACAGGGCCTGAACACTGAAGCTTTCTTT
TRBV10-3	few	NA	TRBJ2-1	CAISVRNEQFF	TGTGCCATCAGTGTTAGGAATGAGCAGTTCTTC
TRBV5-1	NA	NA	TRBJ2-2	CASSLSGVDGELFF	TGCGCCAGCAGCTTGTCTGGGGTCGACGGGGAGCTGTTTTTT
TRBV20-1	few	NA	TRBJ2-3	CSASTSTDTQYF	TGCAGTGCTAGCACCAGCACAGATACGCAGTATTTT
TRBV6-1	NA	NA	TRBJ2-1	CASCLGSSYNEQFF	TGTGCCAGCTGCCTCGGAAGCTCCTACAATGAGCAGTTCTTC
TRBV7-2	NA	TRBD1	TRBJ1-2	CASSNMGQGAGYTF	TGTGCCAGCAGCAATATGGGACAGGGGGCCGGCTACACCTTC
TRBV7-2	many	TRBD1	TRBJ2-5	CASILTPDRGPETQYF	TGTGCCAGCATCCTCACCCCGGACAGGGGGCCGGAGACCCAGTACTTC
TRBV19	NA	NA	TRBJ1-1	CASKRVKTEAFF	TGTGCCAGCAAAAGGGTGAAAACTGAAGCTTTCTTT
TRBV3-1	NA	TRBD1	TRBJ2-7	CASSQEAGTVREQYF	TGTGCCAGCAGCCAAGAGGCCGGGACAGTCCGGGAGCAGTACTTC
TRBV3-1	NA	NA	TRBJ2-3	CASSPRATTAQYF	TGTGCCAGCAGCCCCCGGGCGACTACCGCGCAGTATTTT
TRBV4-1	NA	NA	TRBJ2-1	CASREGFNEQFF	TGCGCCAGCAGGGAAGGTTTCAATGAGCAGTTCTTC
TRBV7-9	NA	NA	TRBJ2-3	CASSLDPQRTSTDTQYF	TGTGCCAGCAGCTTGGATCCCCAGCGGACTAGCACAGATACGCAGTATTTT
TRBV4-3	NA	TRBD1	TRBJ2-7	CASSQHWGTGGLFSYEQYF	TGCGCCAGCAGCCAGCATTGGGGTACAGGGGGCCTTTTTTCCTACGAGCAGTACTTC
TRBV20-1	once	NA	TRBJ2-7	CSAPEGEPYEQYF	TGCAGTGCACCTGAGGGGGAGCCCTACGAGCAGTACTTC
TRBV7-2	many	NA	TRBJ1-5	CASSLVGNQPQHF	TGTGCCAGCAGTTTGGTGGGTAATCAGCCCCAGCATTTT
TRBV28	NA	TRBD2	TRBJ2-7	CASSLSPSGRAYEQYF	TGTGCCAGCAGTTTATCACCTAGCGGGAGGGCCTACGAGCAGTACTTC
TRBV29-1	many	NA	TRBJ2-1	CSATGLSFYNEQFF	TGCAGCGCTACGGGACTCTCGTTTTACAATGAGCAGTTCTTC
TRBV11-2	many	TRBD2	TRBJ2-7	CASSLAGGPLYEQYF	TGTGCCAGCAGCTTAGCGGGAGGCCCCCTCTACGAGCAGTACTTC
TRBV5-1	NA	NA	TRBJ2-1	CASSFVTDYNEQFF	TGCGCCAGCAGCTTCGTCACGGACTACAATGAGCAGTTCTTC
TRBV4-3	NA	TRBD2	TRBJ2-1	CASSQDWGTSGEQFF	TGCGCCAGCAGCCAAGATTGGGGGACTAGCGGTGAGCAGTTCTTC
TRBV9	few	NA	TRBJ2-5	CASSADVRETQYF	TGTGCCAGCAGCGCCGACGTCCGGGAGACCCAGTACTTC
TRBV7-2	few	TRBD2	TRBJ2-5	CASSPSGTGGTQYF	TGTGCCAGCAGCCCGAGCGGGACCGGCGGGACCCAGTACTTC
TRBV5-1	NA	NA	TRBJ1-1	CASSLRTDGLGEAFF	TGCGCCAGCAGCTTAAGAACGGACGGACTGGGGGAAGCTTTCTTT
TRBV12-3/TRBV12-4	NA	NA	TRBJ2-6	CASILQSSGANVLTF	TGTGCCAGCATCTTACAGAGCTCTGGGGCCAACGTCCTGACTTTC
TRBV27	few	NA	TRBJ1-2	CANSFTDNYGYTF	TGTGCCAACAGTTTTACCGACAACTATGGCTACACCTTC
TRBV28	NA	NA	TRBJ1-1	CATRQTMNTEAFF	TGTGCCACCCGACAGACTATGAACACTGAAGCTTTCTTT
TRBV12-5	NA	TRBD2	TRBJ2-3	CASGWGGDTQYF	TGTGCTAGTGGCTGGGGGGGAGATACGCAGTATTTT
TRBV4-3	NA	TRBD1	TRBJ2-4	CASSYRDRGNIQYF	TGCGCCAGCAGCTACCGGGACAGGGGGAACATTCAGTACTTC
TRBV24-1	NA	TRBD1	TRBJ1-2	CATSDSELTGENYGYTF	TGTGCCACCAGTGATTCAGAACTGACAGGGGAGAACTATGGCTACACCTTC
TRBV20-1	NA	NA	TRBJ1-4	CSARDLWTSDNEKLFF	TGCAGTGCTAGAGATCTGTGGACAAGTGATAATGAAAAACTGTTTTTT
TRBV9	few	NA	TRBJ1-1	CASSVANTEAFF	TGTGCCAGCAGCGTAGCTAACACTGAAGCTTTCTTT
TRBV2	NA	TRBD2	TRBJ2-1	CASSDSGRAYEQFF	TGTGCCAGCAGTGACAGCGGGAGGGCTTATGAGCAGTTCTTC
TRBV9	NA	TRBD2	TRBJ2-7	CASSGGLAGSHEQYF	TGTGCCAGCAGCGGAGGGCTAGCGGGTTCCCACGAGCAGTACTTC
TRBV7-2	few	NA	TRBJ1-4	CASSVDRATNEKLFF	TGTGCCAGCAGCGTCGACAGAGCAACTAATGAAAAACTGTTTTTT
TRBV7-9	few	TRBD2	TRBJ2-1	CASSSGAGAANEQFF	TGTGCCAGCAGCTCCGGAGCGGGAGCCGCCAATGAGCAGTTCTTC
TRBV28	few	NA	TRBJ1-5	CASSPGPYSNQPQHF	TGTGCCAGCAGCCCCGGACCGTATAGCAATCAGCCCCAGCATTTT
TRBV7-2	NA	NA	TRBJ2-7	CASSLDSGITAYEQYF	TGTGCCAGCAGCTTGGATAGCGGAATAACCGCTTACGAGCAGTACTTC
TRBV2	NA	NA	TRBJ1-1	CASDRDNEAFF	TGTGCCAGCGACCGCGACAATGAAGCTTTCTTT
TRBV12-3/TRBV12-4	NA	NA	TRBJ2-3	CASSLNGADTQYF	TGTGCCAGCAGTTTAAATGGGGCAGATACGCAGTATTTT
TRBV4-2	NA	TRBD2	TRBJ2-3	CASSQVIRAGGVTDTQYF	TGTGCCAGCAGCCAAGTCATACGAGCGGGGGGGGTCACAGATACGCAGTATTTT
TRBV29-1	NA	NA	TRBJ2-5	CSVRSRGEETQYF	TGCAGCGTTCGATCCAGGGGGGAAGAGACCCAGTACTTC